What follows are 6 T cell receptor beta chains derived from one specimen sequenced in a study of shared clonotypes between healthy human individuals. Produced via immunoSEQ multiplex PCR; TCRdb's table is partial and in-frame only. The table records about 2.4 million clones, around nine tenths of them present only once. The sequencing input was naive CD4+ T cells sorted from blood. Subset: CD45RA+ positively selected. These receptors were taken from a man younger than 30 in good health.

This chain joins TRBV4-3 and TRBJ2-3; D gene uncertain. V lost 0 bases and J lost 1, with 8 bases in between. This CDR3 has 15 residues. In germline, CDR1 is LGHNA, CDR2 YSLEER. The CDR3 region has the DNA TGCGCCAGCAGCCAAGATCATGACCGCACAGATACGCAGTATTTT. Its protein product is CASSQDHDRTDTQYF.

In DNA, the CDR3 is TGTGCCAGCAGCTTATTGACTAGCACAGATACGCAGTATTTT. Encoded protein: CASSLLTSTDTQYF. The J gene is TRBJ2-3, the V gene TRBV7-9; D gene unclear. The CDR3 length is 14 residues. CDR1 is SEHNR and CDR2 is FQNEAQ in the germline V gene (reference sequence). V was shortened by 2 bases and J by 0 bases, with 6 bases between the two germline ends.

The V and J genes are TRBV27 and TRBJ2-7; D remains unclear. The CDR3 runs 13 residues. V was clipped by 2 bases and J by 0 bases, with 5 bases between them. Germline V gene sequence: CDR1 MNHEY, CDR2 SMNVEV (reference sequence). The CDR3 coding sequence is TGTGCCAGCAGTTTAAGGGCCTCCTACGAGCAGTACTTC. Its protein is CASSLRASYEQYF.

The chain joins TRBV6-6 to TRBJ2-7; TRBD2 matches 12 bases. The CDR3 runs to 15 residues. In germline, CDR1 is MNHNY, CDR2 SVGAGI (reference sequence). V shed 8 bases and J 0 bases; nucleotides not matched to a gene: 5. CDR3 region: CASGRTSGASYEQYF. The CDR3 nucleotides read TGTGCCAGCGGGAGGACTAGCGGGGCCTCCTACGAGCAGTACTTC.

J is TRBJ2-2 and V is TRBV7-2, with 7 bases fitting TRBD2. V dropped 11 bases and J dropped 1; count of bases not matched to a gene: 7. Germline CDR1 is SGHTA and CDR2 is FQGNSA. This CDR3 contains 14 residues. The CDR3 DNA reads as TGTGCCCAGAGATTAGCGGGGAACACCGGGGAGCTGTTTTTT. Translated, it gives CAQRLAGNTGELFF.

The chain carries TRBV30 and TRBJ1-5, with D unresolved. The V gene lost 0 bases and the J gene lost 6 bases, with 12 bases spanning the gap. Germline V CDR1 and CDR2: GTSNPN, SVGIG (reference sequence). The CDR3 is 14 residues long. For the CDR3, the DNA is TGTGCCTGGAGTGTACAGAGTGGGTCTCAGCCCCAGCATTTT. It translates to CAWSVQSGSQPQHF.